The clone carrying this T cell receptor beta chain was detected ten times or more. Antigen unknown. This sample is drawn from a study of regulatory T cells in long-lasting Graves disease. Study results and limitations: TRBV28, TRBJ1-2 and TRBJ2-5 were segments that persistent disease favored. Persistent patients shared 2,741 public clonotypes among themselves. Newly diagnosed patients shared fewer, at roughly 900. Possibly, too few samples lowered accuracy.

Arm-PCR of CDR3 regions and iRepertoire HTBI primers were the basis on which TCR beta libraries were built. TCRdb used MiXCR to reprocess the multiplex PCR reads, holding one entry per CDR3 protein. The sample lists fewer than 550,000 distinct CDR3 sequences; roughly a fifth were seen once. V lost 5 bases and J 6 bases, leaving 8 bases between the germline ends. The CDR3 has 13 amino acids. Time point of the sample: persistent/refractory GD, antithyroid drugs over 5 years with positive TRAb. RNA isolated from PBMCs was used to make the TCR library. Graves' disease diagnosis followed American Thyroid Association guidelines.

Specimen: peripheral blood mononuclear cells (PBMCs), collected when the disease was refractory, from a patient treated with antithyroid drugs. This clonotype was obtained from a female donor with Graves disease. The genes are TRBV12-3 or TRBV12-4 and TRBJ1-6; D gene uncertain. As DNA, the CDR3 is TGTGCCAGCAGTCCGACCGTTAATTCACCCCTCCACTTT. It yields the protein CASSPTVNSPLHF.